This TCR beta chain emerged from a study of blood T cell repertoires in COVID-19. As for the study in general: Collection of acute and convalescent COVID-19 samples took place in the United States, Italy and Spain. PBMCs, B-cell-depleted T cells, or T cells were the source of the cDNA or gDNA that made up the material.

Germline V gene sequence: CDR1 SGHTA, CDR2 FQGNSA. Trimming took off 7 bases at V and 2 bases at J, with 14 bases between the two ends. The CDR3 is made up of 14 amino acids. Sequenced by immunoSEQ multiplex PCR; TCRdb stores in-frame clones only, minus some. The repertoire holds 200,000 to 250,000 clones, 82% seen once, with more than 3% in the top ten. This clone appeared a few times. Grouping used clinical history reported by participants in a survey and questionnaire. J is TRBJ1-2 and V is TRBV7-2; perhaps TRBD1 as D (5 bases). This receptor was obtained from an older woman who had recovered from COVID-19. Sample: PBMCs or T cells enriched from blood (not recorded which). The CDR3 coding sequence is TGTGCCAGCACTCCCGGGGGTCCCAACTATGGCTACACCTTC. Amino acid sequence: CASTPGGPNYGYTF.